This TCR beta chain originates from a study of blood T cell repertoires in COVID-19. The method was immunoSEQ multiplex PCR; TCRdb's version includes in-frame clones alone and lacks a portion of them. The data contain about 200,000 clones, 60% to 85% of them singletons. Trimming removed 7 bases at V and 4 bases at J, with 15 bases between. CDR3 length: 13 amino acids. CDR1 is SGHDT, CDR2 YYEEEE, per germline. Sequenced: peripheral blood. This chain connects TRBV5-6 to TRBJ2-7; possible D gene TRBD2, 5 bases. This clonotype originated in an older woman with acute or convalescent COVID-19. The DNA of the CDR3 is TGTGCCAGCCATGCTCGGGGTTCTTACGAGCAGTACTTC. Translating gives CASHARGSYEQYF. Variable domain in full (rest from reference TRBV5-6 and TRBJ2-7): DAGVTQSPTHLIKTRGQQVTLRCSPKSGHDTVSWYQQALGQGPQFIFQYYEEEERQRGNFPDRFSGHQFPNYSSELNVNALLLGDSALYLCASHARGSYEQYFGPGTRLTVT.